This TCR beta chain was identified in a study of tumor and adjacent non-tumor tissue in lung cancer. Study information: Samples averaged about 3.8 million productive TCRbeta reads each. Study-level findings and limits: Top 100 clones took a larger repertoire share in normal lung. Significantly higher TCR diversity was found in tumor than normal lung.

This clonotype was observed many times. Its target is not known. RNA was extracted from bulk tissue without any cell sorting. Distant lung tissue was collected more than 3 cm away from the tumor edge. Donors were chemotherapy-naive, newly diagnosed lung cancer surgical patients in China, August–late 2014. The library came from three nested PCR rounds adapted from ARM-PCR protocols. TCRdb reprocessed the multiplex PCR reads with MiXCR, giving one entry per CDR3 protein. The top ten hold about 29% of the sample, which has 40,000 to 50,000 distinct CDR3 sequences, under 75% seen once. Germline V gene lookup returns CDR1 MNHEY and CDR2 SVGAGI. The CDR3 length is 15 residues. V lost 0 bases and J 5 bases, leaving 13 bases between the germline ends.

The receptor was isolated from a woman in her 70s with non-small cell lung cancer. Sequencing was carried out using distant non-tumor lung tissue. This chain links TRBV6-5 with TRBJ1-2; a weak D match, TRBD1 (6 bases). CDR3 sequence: CASSYSRRGLYGYTF. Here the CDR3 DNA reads TGTGCCAGCAGTTACTCACGCAGGGGACTTTATGGCTACACCTTC.